This T cell receptor beta chain was captured by sequencing in a study of T cell responses to AZD1222 COVID-19 vaccine. Notes on the study in general: The number of AZD1222 recipients seropositive at baseline was only 6 or 7. Once two AZD1222 doses were given, Spike-specific TCR breadth and depth went up. The donors showed a predominance of white British ancestry and of females, with possible underestimation of clonal diversity. Dominant CD4 TCR responses targeted spike regions 160-218 and 743-854.

Sequenced by immunoSEQ multiplex PCR; TCRdb stores in-frame clones only, minus some. The data show about 120,000 clones, 70% to 90% seen once. Of note for this clone: The antigen is unknown.

Trimming at V came to 5 bases and at J to 1 base, leaving 7 bases not matched to a gene. There are 16 residues in the CDR3. Per the germline V gene, CDR1 is MDHEN and CDR2 is SYDVKM. This chain joins TRBV28 and TRBJ2-2; 7 bases align to TRBD2. This clonotype was obtained from an adult in good health. Sequencing was performed on peripheral blood, taken on day 0 of AZD1222 vaccination. Here the CDR3 DNA reads TGTGCCAGCAGTGGGTACCAGCGGGGGAACACCGGGGAGCTGTTTTTT. Its translation is CASSGYQRGNTGELFF.